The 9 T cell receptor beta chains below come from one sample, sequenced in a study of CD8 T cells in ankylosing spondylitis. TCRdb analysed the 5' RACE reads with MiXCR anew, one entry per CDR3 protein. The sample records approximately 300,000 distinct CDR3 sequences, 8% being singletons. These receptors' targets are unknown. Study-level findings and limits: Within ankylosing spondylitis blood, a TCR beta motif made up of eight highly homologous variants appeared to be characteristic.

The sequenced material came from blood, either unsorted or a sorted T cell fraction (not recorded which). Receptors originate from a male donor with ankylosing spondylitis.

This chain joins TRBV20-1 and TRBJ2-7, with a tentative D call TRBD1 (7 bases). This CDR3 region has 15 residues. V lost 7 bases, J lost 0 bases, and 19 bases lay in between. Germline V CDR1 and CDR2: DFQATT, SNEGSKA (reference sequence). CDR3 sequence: CSVTRGVRSSYEQYF. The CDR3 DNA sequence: TGCAGTGTCACCAGGGGGGTGCGGAGCTCCTACGAGCAGTACTTC.

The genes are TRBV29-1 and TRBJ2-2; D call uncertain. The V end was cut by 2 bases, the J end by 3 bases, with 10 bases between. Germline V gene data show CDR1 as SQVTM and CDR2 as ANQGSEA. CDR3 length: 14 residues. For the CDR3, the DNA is TGCAGCGTTGAAACGTCTACAGACACCGGGGAGCTGTTTTTT. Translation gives CSVETSTDTGELFF.

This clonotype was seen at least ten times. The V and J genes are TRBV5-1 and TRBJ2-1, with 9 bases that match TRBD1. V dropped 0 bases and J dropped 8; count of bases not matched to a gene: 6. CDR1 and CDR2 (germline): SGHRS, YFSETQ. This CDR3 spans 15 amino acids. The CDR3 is CASSLAGQGIDEQFF. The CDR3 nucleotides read TGCGCCAGCAGCTTGGCTGGACAGGGGATCGATGAGCAGTTCTTC.

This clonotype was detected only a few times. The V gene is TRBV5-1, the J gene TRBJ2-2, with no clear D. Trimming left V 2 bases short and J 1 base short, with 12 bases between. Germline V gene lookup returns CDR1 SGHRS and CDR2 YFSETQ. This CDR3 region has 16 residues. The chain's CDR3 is CASSFLNIGNTGELFF. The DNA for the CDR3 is TGCGCCAGCAGCTTTCTTAATATAGGGAACACCGGGGAGCTGTTTTTT. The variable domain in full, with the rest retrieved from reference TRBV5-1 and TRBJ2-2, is KAGVTQTPRYLIKTRGQQVTLSCSPISGHRSVSWYQQTPGQGLQFLFEYFSETQRNKGNFPGRFSGRQFSNSRSEMNVSTLELGDSALYLCASSFLNIGNTGELFFGEGSRLTVL.

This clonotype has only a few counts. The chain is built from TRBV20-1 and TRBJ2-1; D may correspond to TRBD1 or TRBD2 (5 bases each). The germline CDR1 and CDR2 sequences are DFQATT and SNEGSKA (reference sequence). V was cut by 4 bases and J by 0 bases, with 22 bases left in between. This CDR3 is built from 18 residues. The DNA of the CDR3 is TGCAGTGCTATAGTCGACCCTTTGGGGGTAAGCTCCTACAATGAGCAGTTCTTC. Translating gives CSAIVDPLGVSSYNEQFF.

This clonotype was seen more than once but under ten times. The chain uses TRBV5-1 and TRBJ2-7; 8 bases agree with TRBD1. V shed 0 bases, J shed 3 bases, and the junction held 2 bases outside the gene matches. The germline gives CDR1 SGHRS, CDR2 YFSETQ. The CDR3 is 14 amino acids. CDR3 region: CASSLETGDYEQYF. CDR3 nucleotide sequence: TGCGCCAGCAGCTTGGAGACAGGGGACTACGAGCAGTACTTC.

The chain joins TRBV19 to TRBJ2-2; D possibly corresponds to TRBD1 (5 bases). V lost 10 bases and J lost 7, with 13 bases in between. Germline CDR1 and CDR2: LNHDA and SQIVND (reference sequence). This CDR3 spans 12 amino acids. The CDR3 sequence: CATKQDNGELFF. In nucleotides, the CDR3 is TGTGCCACCAAGCAGGACAACGGGGAGCTGTTTTTT.

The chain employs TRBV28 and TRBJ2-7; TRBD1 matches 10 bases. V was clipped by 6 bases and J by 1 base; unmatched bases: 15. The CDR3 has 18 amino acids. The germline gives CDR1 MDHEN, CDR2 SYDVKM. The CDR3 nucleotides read TGTGCCAGCAGAACCAGGGGTTTCCGGGACAGGGGTTCCTACGAGCAGTACTTC. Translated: CASRTRGFRDRGSYEQYF.

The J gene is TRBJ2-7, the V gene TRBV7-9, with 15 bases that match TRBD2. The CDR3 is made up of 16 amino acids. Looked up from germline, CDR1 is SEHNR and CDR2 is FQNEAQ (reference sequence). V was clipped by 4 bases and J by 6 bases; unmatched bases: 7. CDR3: CASSSWTSGRVGEQYF. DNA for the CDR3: TGTGCCAGCAGCTCATGGACTAGCGGGAGGGTGGGCGAGCAGTACTTC.